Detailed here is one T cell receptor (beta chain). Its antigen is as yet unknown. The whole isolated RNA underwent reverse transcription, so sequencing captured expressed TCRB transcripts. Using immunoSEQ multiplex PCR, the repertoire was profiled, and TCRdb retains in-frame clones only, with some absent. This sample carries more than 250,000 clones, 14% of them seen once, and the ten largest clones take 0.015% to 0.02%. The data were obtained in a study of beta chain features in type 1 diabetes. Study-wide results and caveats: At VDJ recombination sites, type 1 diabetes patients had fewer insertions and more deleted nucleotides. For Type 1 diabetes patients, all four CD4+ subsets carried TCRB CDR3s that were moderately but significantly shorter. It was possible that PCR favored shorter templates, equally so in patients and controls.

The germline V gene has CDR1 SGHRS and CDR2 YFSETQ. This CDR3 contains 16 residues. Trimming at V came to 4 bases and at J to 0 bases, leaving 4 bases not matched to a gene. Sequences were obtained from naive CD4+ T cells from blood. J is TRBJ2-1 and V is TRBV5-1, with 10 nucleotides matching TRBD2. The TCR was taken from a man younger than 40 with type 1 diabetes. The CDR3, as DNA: TGCGCCAGCAGCCCTAGCGGGAGCGTCTCCTACAATGAGCAGTTCTTC. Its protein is CASSPSGSVSYNEQFF.